This entry features one T cell receptor beta chain sequence. This entry belongs to a study of control samples from healthy donors and cancer patients. Germline CDR1 SGHTA, CDR2 FQGNSA. Trimming removed 5 bases from V and 7 bases from J, with 15 bases in between. The CDR3 covers 13 residues. Sequencing was performed with immunoSEQ multiplex PCR; in TCRdb, only in-frame clones are kept and a portion is missing. The table lists about 40,000 clones, around nine tenths of them singletons. The chain uses TRBV7-2 and TRBJ2-7; possibly TRBD1 for D (6 bases). This TCR was recovered from a woman aged 45-60 years in good health. The sequenced sample consisted of blood. In DNA, the CDR3 is TGTGCCAGCAGCGCCCAGTACAGGGCGGAGCAGTACTTC. Translated, it gives CASSAQYRAEQYF. Supplemented by reference TRBV7-2 and TRBJ2-7, the full variable domain reads GAGVSQSPSNKVTEKGKDVELRCDPISGHTALYWYRQSLGQGLEFLIYFQGNSAPDKSGLPSDRFSAERTGGSVSTLTIQRTQQEDSAVYLCASSAQYRAEQYFGPGTRLTVT.